One T cell receptor (beta chain) is described in this entry. This specimen belongs to a study of cytomegalovirus exposure and HLA in healthy donors. Both 60 Vbeta primers and 13 Jbeta primers went into the PCR. Some clones are missing from TCRdb's copy, which holds only in-frame ones; the method was immunoSEQ multiplex PCR. The table lists 150,000 to 200,000 clones, over 80% of them singletons, with roughly 6.3% in the top ten. This TCR came from a male donor in good health and CMV-seropositive. Sequencing was carried out using PBMCs.

The CDR3 DNA reads as TGTGCCAGCAGCTTAGCGCCCCCGGCTAACTATGGCTACACCTTC. Protein: CASSLAPPANYGYTF. The chain uses TRBV7-2 and TRBJ1-2, with D unresolved. The CDR3 spans 15 residues. Germline loops: CDR1 SGHTA, CDR2 FQGNSA. Trimming cost V 0 bases and J 0 bases, with 8 bases left between them.